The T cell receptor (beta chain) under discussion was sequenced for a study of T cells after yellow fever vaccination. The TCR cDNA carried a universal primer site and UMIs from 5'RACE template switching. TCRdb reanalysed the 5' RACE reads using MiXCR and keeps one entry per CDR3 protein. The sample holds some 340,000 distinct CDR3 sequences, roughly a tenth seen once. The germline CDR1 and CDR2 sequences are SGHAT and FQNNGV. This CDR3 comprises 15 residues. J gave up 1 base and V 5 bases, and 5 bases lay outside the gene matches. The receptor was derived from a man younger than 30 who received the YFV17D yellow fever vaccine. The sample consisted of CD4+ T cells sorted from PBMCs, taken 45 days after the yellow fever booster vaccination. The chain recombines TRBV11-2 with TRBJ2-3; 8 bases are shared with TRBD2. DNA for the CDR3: TGTGCCAGCAGCCGGCGGGGGGCGGGCACAGATACGCAGTATTTT. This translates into CASSRRGAGTDTQYF.